A selection of T cell receptor beta chains follows, all from one sample in a study of blood T cell repertoires in COVID-19. The protocol was immunoSEQ multiplex PCR, while the TCRdb copy is restricted to in-frame clones and leaves out a portion. The repertoire holds about 140,000 clones, with roughly four fifths as singletons. The sample was peripheral blood. Receptor source: a woman over 75 with acute or convalescent COVID-19. Both conserved end residues are part of each CDR3. The D gene is left open where the match is weak. The size of a clone is reported for some rows only, either as once, few or many, or as a class for expanded clones.

d_call	clone_size	v_call	j_call	cdr3_aa	cdr3_nt
-	-	TRBV4-1	TRBJ1-2	CASAEVTFSYGYTF	TGCGCCAGCGCCGAGGTTACCTTTAGCTATGGCTACACCTTC
TRBD2	-	TRBV11-2	TRBJ2-3	CASSLHLAGYTDTQYF	TGTGCCAGCAGCTTGCATCTAGCGGGGTACACAGATACGCAGTATTTT
TRBD2	few	TRBV28	TRBJ2-1	CASSLAGGDEQFF	TGTGCCAGCAGCCTAGCGGGGGGTGATGAGCAGTTCTTC
-	-	TRBV5-1	TRBJ1-4	CATRVATNEKLFF	TGCGCCACAAGAGTTGCAACTAATGAAAAACTGTTTTTT
-	-	TRBV5-4	TRBJ1-2	CASSLVFPGNYGYTF	TGTGCCAGCAGCCTCGTCTTTCCGGGAAACTATGGCTACACCTTC
-	-	TRBV11-2	TRBJ1-3	CAISSRVPRSGNTIYF	TGTGCCATCTCGAGCAGGGTGCCGAGGTCTGGAAACACCATATATTTT
TRBD1	-	TRBV5-5	TRBJ2-4	CASSSGQGQNIQYF	TGTGCCAGCAGCTCCGGACAGGGCCAAAACATTCAGTACTTC
TRBD1	-	TRBV18	TRBJ1-1	CASSPLQGRRTGFSEAFF	TGTGCCAGCTCACCACTGCAGGGACGCCGGACAGGTTTCTCTGAAGCTTTCTTT
-	-	TRBV2	TRBJ1-6	CAGTQQNGAPLHF	TGTGCCGGAACCCAACAAAACGGGGCACCCCTCCACTTT
-	-	TRBV6-1	TRBJ2-7	CASSERRGRYEQYF	TGTGCCAGCAGTGAAAGGCGGGGCCGCTACGAGCAGTACTTC
TRBD1	-	TRBV19	TRBJ2-2	CASSLQGQNGELFF	TGTGCCAGTAGTCTACAGGGGCAAAACGGGGAGCTGTTTTTT
TRBD2	-	TRBV5-1	TRBJ2-5	CASSLGTSGGETQYF	TGCGCCAGCAGCCTTGGCACTAGCGGGGGAGAGACCCAGTACTTC
-	-	TRBV24-1	TRBJ2-6	CATSDTPTASGANVLTF	TGTGCCACCAGTGACACCCCGACAGCCTCTGGGGCCAACGTCCTGACTTTC
-	-	TRBV27	TRBJ2-7	CASSLFPPFAGQSSYEQYF	TGTGCCAGCAGTTTATTCCCCCCTTTTGCGGGACAGAGCTCCTACGAGCAGTACTTC
-	-	TRBV2	TRBJ2-3	CASTPEVSSTDTQYF	TGTGCCAGCACCCCGGAGGTATCTAGCACAGATACGCAGTATTTT
TRBD2	-	TRBV11-2	TRBJ2-5	CASSLEGLATETQYF	TGTGCCAGCAGCTTAGAGGGACTAGCCACTGAGACCCAGTACTTC
-	-	TRBV6-5	TRBJ1-5	CASSPRELNQPQHF	TGTGCCAGCAGTCCTCGGGAGTTAAATCAGCCCCAGCATTTT
TRBD1	-	TRBV6-5	TRBJ1-4	CASRDRGDHEKLFF	TGTGCCAGCAGAGACAGGGGAGACCATGAAAAACTGTTTTTT
-	-	TRBV30	TRBJ2-2	CAWKALALNTGELFF	TGTGCCTGGAAGGCGCTAGCCTTGAACACCGGGGAGCTGTTTTTT
TRBD2	-	TRBV27	TRBJ2-5	CASLLAYQETQYF	TGTGCCAGCCTACTAGCGTACCAAGAGACCCAGTACTTC
-	-	TRBV25-1	TRBJ2-1	CASGGPDRYPTLFNEQFF	TGTGCCAGCGGGGGACCGGACAGATACCCCACTCTCTTCAATGAGCAGTTCTTC
-	-	TRBV24-1	TRBJ2-3	CATRPSARRTDTQYF	TGTGCCACCAGGCCTTCAGCTAGGAGGACAGATACGCAGTATTTT
TRBD1	-	TRBV6-6	TRBJ1-1	CASSASGGSGPAEAFF	TGTGCCAGCAGTGCCTCAGGGGGTTCGGGACCAGCTGAAGCTTTCTTT